This TCR beta chain originates from a study of shared clonotypes between healthy human individuals. The donors were adults (healthy and HIV-negative) with no recent acute infections or vaccinations. Those who donated, Caucasian adults without exception, all lived in Nashville, Tennessee. Assay execution proceeded at the deep level. The repertoire was sequenced with immunoSEQ multiplex PCR; TCRdb's copy has only in-frame clones and lacks some. Of about 340,000 clones in the sample, roughly 70% were seen once. CDR1 is SEHNR and CDR2 is FQNEAQ in the germline V gene (reference sequence). V was cut by 3 bases and J by 8 bases, with 5 bases left in between. This CDR3 has 11 amino acids.

The V and J genes are TRBV7-9 and TRBJ2-1, with D hard to call. The sequencing input was memory CD4+ T cells sorted from blood. The subset denotes: CD45RA-negative fraction. The sequence derives from a man aged 25-40 years in good health. CDR3 in DNA: TGTGCCAGCAGCTTCGTCGATGAGCAGTTCTTC. It translates to CASSFVDEQFF.